This record concerns one T cell receptor (beta chain) sequence. Its antigen is not yet known. Base quality data are lacking; no much larger clone is found one base away. This sample is part of a study of blood T cell repertoires in COVID-19 (TCRdb year 2020). Regarding the complete study: Collaborator samples came from the United States, Italy and Spain and covered acute and convalescent phases of COVID-19. The prospective study material was composed of cDNA or gDNA derived from T cells, B-cell-depleted T cells, or PBMCs. Deeply sampled blood TCRbeta repertoires from subjects exposed to, actively infected with, or recovered from COVID-19 were included in the dataset. The repertoires were released in a freely available public database intended as a resource for research on the immune response to SARS-CoV-2. The samples were drawn from two sources: the first 160 participants of the ongoing ImmuneRACE study, and some 1,300 subjects contributed by 6 global collaborators. A de-identified subject ID, COVID-19 status, age in years and sex were almost always included in the sample metadata. HLA class I and class II types, where available, came from metadata supplied by the sample provider rather than from assay-based typing.

Each collaborating institution followed its own protocols to collect whole blood in K2EDTA tubes. For TCRbeta analysis, collaborators shipped samples as frozen whole blood, isolated PBMCs, or DNA extracted from either of those sample types. The immunoSEQ Assay, a bias-controlled multiplex PCR, was used to amplify TCRbeta CDR3 regions from genomic DNA. Under the source paper's analysis protocol: Within the assay, amplification of reference gene primers was used to estimate how many nucleated cells each sample contained. To quantify the absolute abundance of each unique TCRbeta CDR3 rearrangement, sequence reads were collapsed and filtered. For each sample, productive Simpson clonality was calculated by taking the square root of Simpson's diversity index across productive rearrangements. TCRdb obtained this table from immuneACCESS and retained in-frame rearrangements with V and J assigned. These tables miss some clones; where compared with another copy, unresolved V genes account for less than half of the shortfall, and the remainder is unexplained. V, J and clone size are taken as reported in that table, and D and trimming were inferred from the DNA itself. This sample lists approximately 150,000 clones; about 83% were detected once. Of the sample, about 2.1% falls within the top ten clones.

The investigation overall reported the following: The quantity of clinical and demographic metadata differed by source and by participant and was supplied without curation.

V is cut by 2 bases and J by 4 bases, and the space between the germline ends is 9 bases. Spanning cysteine to phenylalanine, the CDR3 consists of 15 amino acids. Only the CDR3 portion is preserved as DNA: 45 bases, with reading frame beginning at the first base. The germline V gene encodes CDR1 MNHNS and CDR2 SASEGT. In this chain, TRBV6-1 is recombined with TRBJ1-6; the D gene is possibly TRBD1, with 5 bases matching. The sequenced sample was peripheral blood. The receptor's source is a woman over 75 with acute or convalescent COVID-19. The CDR3 region: CASSERGMYNSPLHF. The nucleotide sequence is TGTGCCAGCAGTGAACGGGGGATGTATAATTCACCCCTCCACTTT.